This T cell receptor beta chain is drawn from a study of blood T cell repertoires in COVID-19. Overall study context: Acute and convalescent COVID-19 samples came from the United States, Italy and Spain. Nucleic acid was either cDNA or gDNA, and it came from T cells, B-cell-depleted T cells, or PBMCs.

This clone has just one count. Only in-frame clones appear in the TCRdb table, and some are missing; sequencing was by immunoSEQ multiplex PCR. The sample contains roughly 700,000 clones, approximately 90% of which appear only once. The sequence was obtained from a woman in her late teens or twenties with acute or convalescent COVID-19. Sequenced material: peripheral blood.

This chain's CDR3 is CASSQPTGNTGELFF. The CDR3 DNA reads as TGTGCCAGCAGCCAGCCCACAGGGAATACCGGGGAGCTGTTTTTT. The V and J genes are TRBV3-1 (or the pseudogene TRBV3-2) and TRBJ2-2; D possibly corresponds to TRBD1 (6 bases). Germline values: CDR1 LGHDT, CDR2 YNNKEL (reference sequence). Trimming shortened V by 3 bases and J by 5 bases, and 13 bases separated the two germline ends. This CDR3 has 15 amino acids.